This TCR beta chain was identified in a study of T cell responses to AZD1222 COVID-19 vaccine. The germline V gene encodes CDR1 LNHDA and CDR2 SQIVND (reference sequence). The CDR3 spans 13 residues. The V gene lost 1 base and the J gene lost 5 bases, with 8 bases spanning the gap. TCRdb keeps only in-frame clones here, not all; method: immunoSEQ multiplex PCR. The sample holds 140,000 to 150,000 clones, 90% to 95% seen once. The rearrangement uses TRBV19 and TRBJ1-1, with D possibly TRBD1 on 6 matching bases. Sequenced material: peripheral blood, taken on day 0 of AZD1222 vaccination. This TCR came from an adult in good health. The CDR3 nucleotides read TGTGCCAGTAGTATAGGAGGGGGAACTGAAGCTTTCTTT. Amino acid sequence: CASSIGGGTEAFF.